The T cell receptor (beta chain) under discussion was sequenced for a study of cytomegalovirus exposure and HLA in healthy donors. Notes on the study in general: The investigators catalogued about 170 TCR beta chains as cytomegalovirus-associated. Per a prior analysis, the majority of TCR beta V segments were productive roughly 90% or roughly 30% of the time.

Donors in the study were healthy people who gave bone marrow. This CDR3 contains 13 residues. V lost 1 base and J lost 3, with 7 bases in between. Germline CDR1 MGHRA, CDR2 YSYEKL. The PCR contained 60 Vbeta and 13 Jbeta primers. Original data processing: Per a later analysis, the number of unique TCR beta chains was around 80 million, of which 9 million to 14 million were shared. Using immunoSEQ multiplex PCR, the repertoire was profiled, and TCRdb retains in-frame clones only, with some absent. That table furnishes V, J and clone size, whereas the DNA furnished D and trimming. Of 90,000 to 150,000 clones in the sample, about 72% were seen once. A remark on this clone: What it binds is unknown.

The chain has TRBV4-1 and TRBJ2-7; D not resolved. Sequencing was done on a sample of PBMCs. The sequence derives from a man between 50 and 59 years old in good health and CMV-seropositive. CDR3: CASSQVGDYEQYF. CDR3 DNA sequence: TGCGCCAGCAGCCAAGTCGGAGACTACGAGCAGTACTTC.